The sample holds many counts of the clone carrying this T cell receptor beta chain. Its antigen is still unknown. This record comes from a study of T cells in Graves' hyperthyroidism and ophthalmopathy. Background on the study: Once the initial diagnosis was made, peripheral blood was obtained before any treatment.

Overall study findings and caveats: In blood, most of the thyroid clonotypes expanded above 0.001 were also present.

V lost 6 bases to trimming and J lost 6 bases, with 12 bases between them. The CDR3 runs 11 residues. From germline, CDR1 is GTSNPN and CDR2 SVGIG (reference sequence). Amplification targeted TCR beta CDR3 regions from RNA transcripts. Researchers ran a first-round RT-PCR on the TCR CDR3 using the HTBI primer set. TCRdb used MiXCR to reprocess the multiplex PCR reads, holding one entry per CDR3 protein. The sample lists about 600,000 distinct CDR3 sequences; about a sixth were seen once. The source material was blood. The clonotype originates from a woman in her 40s with Graves' ophthalmopathy. J is TRBJ2-7 and V is TRBV30; D unresolved. DNA of the CDR3: TGTGCCTGTTCCGATCCGGGCGAGCAGTACTTC. As protein: CACSDPGEQYF.